In this sample, the clone carrying this T cell receptor beta chain turned up once. Its antigen is unknown. These data are taken from a study of cytomegalovirus exposure and HLA in healthy donors. Study as a whole: A preliminary data release comprised tens of millions of unique TCRs obtained from HLA-typed donors.

Germline CDR1 and CDR2: SGHRS and YFSETQ. CDR3 length: 14 residues. Trimming pared 2 bases from V and 2 bases from J, leaving 9 bases between. Study results and limitations: CMV antigen specificity was confirmed in vitro for a few CMV-associated chains. In a later analysis, TCR beta V- and J-gene trimming was associated with a missense DCLRE1C variant. It was in a later analysis that TCR association rates were seen to vary by HLA locus, highest for DRB1 and lowest for HLA-C.

In the PCR, 60 Vbeta and 13 Jbeta primers were used. Assay used: immunoSEQ multiplex PCR; TCRdb lists only in-frame clones, some missing. The data show 55,000 to 75,000 clones, 65% to 70% seen once. The receptor was isolated from a man between 35 and 55 years old in good health and CMV-seropositive. The V gene is TRBV5-1, the J gene TRBJ2-3; D may be TRBD1 (5 bases). Material for sequencing was PBMCs. CDR3 in DNA: TGCGCCAGCAGCTTCTTACAGGCCACAGATACGCAGTATTTT. It is translated as CASSFLQATDTQYF. The whole variable domain, remainder taken from reference TRBV5-1 and TRBJ2-3, is KAGVTQTPRYLIKTRGQQVTLSCSPISGHRSVSWYQQTPGQGLQFLFEYFSETQRNKGNFPGRFSGRQFSNSRSEMNVSTLELGDSALYLCASSFLQATDTQYFGPGTRLTVL.